One and the same sample provided the 29 T cell receptor beta chains below, sequenced in a study of T cell responses to AZD1222 COVID-19 vaccine (dated by TCRdb to the early 2020s). The time point tag for this specimen amounts to: baseline before first vaccination. Receptor amplification or capture employed the immunoSEQ multiplex PCR assay. In TCRdb, the immuneACCESS table is reduced to in-frame sequences with V and J assigned. These tables do not hold every clone; where another copy was compared, an unresolved V gene accounts for under half, and the others remain unexplained. This sample comprises 200,000 or so clones, around 93% of them detected only once. The ten largest clonotypes hold over 7.5% of the sample. Sequencing was performed on peripheral blood, taken on day 0 of AZD1222 vaccination. These receptors all stem from an adult in good health.

V and J are TRBV19 and TRBJ1-4; the match to TRBD1 covers 7 bases. Looked up from germline, CDR1 is LNHDA and CDR2 is SQIVND (reference sequence). V shed 8 bases, J shed 5 bases, and the junction held 5 bases outside the gene matches. This CDR3 is built from 13 residues. The CDR3 bases are TGTGCCAGTCGGGACAGACAGAATGAAAAACTGTTTTTT. It codes for CASRDRQNEKLFF.

This CDR3 reads CASSQVSALAGNTGELFF. In nucleotides, the CDR3 is TGCGCCAGCAGCCAAGTCTCTGCGCTAGCGGGAAACACCGGGGAGCTGTTTTTT. The chain employs TRBV4-1 and TRBJ2-2, with TRBD2 identical over 9 bases. Germline-derived CDR1 and CDR2 are MGHRA and YSYEKL. This CDR3 has 18 amino acids. The ends lost 1 base at V and 2 bases at J; junction bases unmatched: 8.

This clone was observed a single time. The chain combines TRBV6-5 with TRBJ1-1, with D hard to call. This CDR3 has 13 residues. Germline CDR1 MNHEY, CDR2 SVGAGI. The V end was cut by 4 bases, the J end by 3 bases, with 9 bases between. The CDR3, as DNA: TGTGCCAGCAGTTCTCGAACGGACACTGAAGCTTTCTTT. It is translated as CASSSRTDTEAFF.

The J gene is TRBJ2-2, the V gene TRBV5-1, with 12 bases lining up with TRBD2. Germline-derived CDR1 and CDR2 are SGHRS and YFSETQ. The CDR3 covers 17 residues. Germline trimming cut 4 bases from V and 4 bases from J; bases unmatched to any gene: 8. In nucleotides, the CDR3 is TGCGCCAGCAGCCGCACGCAGGGACTAGCGGGCACCGGGGAGCTGTTTTTT. Translated, it gives CASSRTQGLAGTGELFF. Based on the CDR3 plus reference TRBV5-1 and TRBJ2-2, the full variable domain is KAGVTQTPRYLIKTRGQQVTLSCSPISGHRSVSWYQQTPGQGLQFLFEYFSETQRNKGNFPGRFSGRQFSNSRSEMNVSTLELGDSALYLCASSRTQGLAGTGELFFGEGSRLTVL.

In its sample, this clone was seen once. The rearrangement joins TRBV9 to TRBJ2-7; D is unclear. The V and J ends lost 0 bases and 0 bases respectively, with 7 bases between them. Per germline, CDR1 SGDLS and CDR2 YYNGEE. This CDR3 has 14 residues. CDR3 nucleotides: TGTGCCAGCAGCGTAGTTCCAGCCTCCTACGAGCAGTACTTC. It is translated as CASSVVPASYEQYF.

The chain recombines TRBV7-2 with TRBJ2-7; D gene unclear. V was cut by 5 bases and J by 5 bases, with 13 bases left in between. Germline V gives CDR1 SGHTA, CDR2 FQGNSA. The CDR3 is 13 amino acids. Here the CDR3 reads CASSKLRVHEQYF. Written as DNA, the CDR3 is TGTGCCAGCAGCAAGCTTCGAGTTCACGAGCAGTACTTC.

The chain couples TRBV2 to TRBJ1-1; D is unclear. Trimming removed 2 bases from V and 1 base from J, with 5 bases in between. The CDR3 covers 13 residues. CDR1 and CDR2 (germline): SNHLY, FYNNEI. The CDR3 spells CASSESGNTEAFF. The CDR3 region has the DNA TGTGCCAGCAGTGAATCGGGGAACACTGAAGCTTTCTTT.

V is TRBV7-9 and J is TRBJ1-1; D remains unclear. In germline, CDR1 is SEHNR, CDR2 FQNEAQ (reference sequence). This CDR3 region has 16 residues. The ends were cut back, 1 base at V and 3 bases at J, with 15 bases in the middle. CDR3 coding DNA: TGTGCCAGCAGCTTAGGATTGTCGTCGGGCCACACTGAAGCTTTCTTT. This translates into CASSLGLSSGHTEAFF.

V gene TRBV19 combines with J gene TRBJ1-3, with 7 bases fitting TRBD1. This CDR3 comprises 18 residues. With V trimmed by 6 bases and J by 0 bases, 14 bases remained unmatched. CDR1 and CDR2 (germline): LNHDA, SQIVND (reference sequence). The CDR3 DNA is TGTGCCAGTAGGGTGACAGGGATCAGTTCTGCCTCTGGAAACACCATATATTTT. It specifies CASRVTGISSASGNTIYF.

The chain combines TRBV7-8 with TRBJ2-7, with D uncertain. The CDR3 covers 13 residues. V was cut by 6 bases and J by 0 bases, with 9 bases left in between. CDR1 and CDR2 (germline): SGHVS, FQNEAQ. The CDR3 DNA reads TGTGCCAGCAGTGCCTTGGGCTCCTACGAGCAGTACTTC. Protein sequence: CASSALGSYEQYF.

The rearrangement uses TRBV7-3 and TRBJ2-5; D perhaps matches TRBD1 (6 bases). Deletions cut 5 bases from V and 4 bases from J, with 11 bases between. The CDR3 is 13 amino acids. CDR1 is SGHTA and CDR2 is FQGTGA in the germline V gene. The CDR3 DNA follows: TGTGCCAGCAGCCGGAGAGGGGGAGAGACCCAGTACTTC. It codes for CASSRRGGETQYF. Full variable domain (missing parts from reference TRBV7-3 and TRBJ2-5): GAGVSQTPSNKVTEKGKYVELRCDPISGHTALYWYRQSLGQGPEFLIYFQGTGAADDSGLPNDRFFAVRPEGSVSTLKIQRTERGDSAVYLCASSRRGGETQYFGPGTRLLVL.

The chain combines TRBV28 with TRBJ2-7; D is uncertain. V lost 6 bases to trimming and J lost 2 bases, with 5 bases between them. The germline CDR1 and CDR2 sequences are MDHEN and SYDVKM. The CDR3 extends over 11 amino acids. The CDR3 spells CASSPAYEQYF. CDR3 DNA sequence: TGTGCCAGCAGCCCCGCCTACGAGCAGTACTTC.

The V gene is TRBV28, the J gene TRBJ2-2; D tentatively fits TRBD1 or TRBD2 (7 bases each). V lost 5 bases and J 0 bases, leaving 13 bases between the germline ends. CDR3 length equals 16 residues. The germline V gene has CDR1 MDHEN and CDR2 SYDVKM. CDR3 residues: CASSARGGSNTGELFF. The CDR3 coding sequence is TGTGCCAGCAGTGCCAGGGGGGGCTCGAACACCGGGGAGCTGTTTTTT.

This chain connects TRBV11-1 to TRBJ2-7, with 7 positions matching TRBD1. Germline CDR1 and CDR2: SGHAT and FQDESV (reference sequence). The CDR3 consists of 13 residues. J was trimmed by 3 bases and V by 6 bases; bases with no gene match: 5. The CDR3 region is CASRPTGDYEQYF. CDR3 bases: TGTGCCAGCAGACCTACAGGGGACTACGAGCAGTACTTC.

This chain connects TRBV28 to TRBJ2-7; maybe TRBD2 (6 bases). This CDR3 has 13 amino acids. Trimming stripped 2 bases from V and 5 bases from J, with 10 bases between. Germline lookup yields CDR1 MDHEN and CDR2 SYDVKM. CDR3 amino acids: CASSLRDLHEQYF. In nucleotides, the CDR3 is TGTGCCAGCAGTTTAAGGGACTTGCACGAGCAGTACTTC.

V usage is TRBV6-1 and J usage is TRBJ2-7; D assignment may be TRBD1 or TRBD2 (5 bases each). The germline CDR1 and CDR2 sequences are MNHNS and SASEGT. Trimming removed 0 bases from V and 3 bases from J, with 6 bases in between. There are 13 residues in the CDR3. The CDR3 region is CASSEAGVYEQYF. The CDR3 DNA follows: TGTGCCAGCAGTGAAGCGGGGGTCTACGAGCAGTACTTC.

The J gene is TRBJ1-5, the V gene TRBV7-6; unclear D gene. Germline CDR1 reads SGHVS; CDR2 reads FNYEAQ. The ends were cut back, 1 base at V and 3 bases at J, with 10 bases in the middle. The CDR3 runs to 15 residues. The CDR3: CASSLGAGSNQPQHF. The CDR3 nucleotides are TGTGCCAGCAGCTTAGGAGCAGGTTCCAATCAGCCCCAGCATTTT.

The chain has TRBV6-5 and TRBJ2-1; no reliable D call. The CDR3 covers 15 residues. Germline V CDR1 and CDR2: MNHEY, SVGAGI. Trimming pared 5 bases from V and 0 bases from J, leaving 11 bases between. The CDR3 is CASSKSGFSYNEQFF. The CDR3 DNA follows: TGTGCCAGCAGTAAATCGGGTTTCTCCTACAATGAGCAGTTCTTC.

The gene calls are TRBV6-5 and TRBJ1-1; 10 bases line up with TRBD1. From germline, CDR1 is MNHEY and CDR2 SVGAGI. The CDR3 runs 14 residues. V was clipped by 7 bases and J by 4 bases; unmatched bases: 6. CDR3 DNA sequence: TGTGCCAGCAACAGACAGGGGGCTGGCACTGAAGCTTTCTTT. It translates to CASNRQGAGTEAFF.

The chain is built from TRBV5-4 and TRBJ2-4; D ambiguous. The CDR3 covers 15 residues. V lost 5 bases and J lost 6, with 18 bases in between. Germline values: CDR1 SGHNT, CDR2 YYREEE (reference sequence). The CDR3, as DNA: TGTGCCAGCAGTTTAGAACCGGCCGGCCCAAACATTCAGTACTTC. Residues: CASSLEPAGPNIQYF.

The CDR3 protein is CATKTSGSNEQFF. As DNA, the CDR3 is TGTGCCACCAAGACTAGCGGGAGCAATGAGCAGTTCTTC. The gene calls are TRBV6-5 and TRBJ2-1; TRBD2 agrees at 12 bases. The CDR3 sequence is 13 residues long. The V gene end was trimmed by 10 bases and the J gene end by 6 bases; junction bases not matched to a gene: 4. Germline lookup yields CDR1 MNHEY and CDR2 SVGAGI.

This clone was seen just once. V is TRBV6-6 and J is TRBJ2-1, with D maybe TRBD1 (6 bases). This CDR3 spans 15 amino acids. Germline V gives CDR1 MNHNY, CDR2 SVGAGI (reference sequence). Trimming pared 5 bases from V and 4 bases from J, leaving 15 bases between. The CDR3 region has the DNA TGTGCCAGCAGTCGGACGGGACAACGGTACAATGAGCAGTTCTTC. It encodes CASSRTGQRYNEQFF.

This sequence joins TRBV19 and TRBJ1-5, with a tentative D call TRBD1 (6 bases). The germline V gene encodes CDR1 LNHDA and CDR2 SQIVND (reference sequence). The CDR3 totals 15 residues. Trimming took off 4 bases at V and 7 bases at J, with 17 bases between the two ends. CDR3 DNA: TGTGCCAGTAGTAACACAGGGCGGAGAAGACAGCCCCAGCATTTT. Its protein product is CASSNTGRRRQPQHF.

CDR3 in DNA: TGCGCCAGCAGTCCCGACAGACTCTCCTACGAGCAGTACTTC. Translation: CASSPDRLSYEQYF. This chain uses TRBV10-2 with TRBJ2-7; weak D call: TRBD1 (5 bases). CDR1 and CDR2 (germline): WSHSY, SAAADI. V lost 5 bases and J lost 0, with 11 bases in between. The CDR3 is 14 amino acids.

The genes are TRBV27 and TRBJ2-5, with 8 bases lining up with TRBD2. Trimming removed 1 base from V and 5 bases from J; junction bases left unmatched: 6. The CDR3 consists of 15 residues. The germline CDR1 and CDR2 sequences are MNHEY and SMNVEV (reference sequence). CDR3 protein: CASSLWSGSGETQYF. CDR3 in DNA: TGTGCCAGCAGTTTATGGAGCGGGAGTGGGGAGACCCAGTACTTC.

The rearrangement joins TRBV29-1 to TRBJ1-1; D is undetermined. The germline V gene has CDR1 SQVTM and CDR2 ANQGSEA. The V end was cut by 4 bases, the J end by 4 bases, with 10 bases between. This CDR3 has 12 residues. The CDR3: CSVGNGITEAFF. The CDR3 coding sequence is TGCAGCGTTGGTAACGGGATCACTGAAGCTTTCTTT.

This rearrangement joins TRBV24-1 to TRBJ1-2; D is unclear. CDR3 length: 15 amino acids. Trimming cost V 3 bases and J 1 base, with 11 bases left between them. Germline V gene lookup returns CDR1 KGHDR and CDR2 SFDVKD. The CDR3 bases are TGTGCCACCAGTGATGCGGGCTCGAGTAACTATGGCTACACCTTC. It encodes CATSDAGSSNYGYTF.

The genes are TRBV11-3 and TRBJ2-1; TRBD1 or TRBD2 may be the D gene (6 bases each). Between the trimmed V and J ends, which lost 5 bases and 0 bases, there was a span of 14 bases. Germline V gene data show CDR1 as SGHNT and CDR2 as YENEEA. There are 16 residues in the CDR3. DNA for the CDR3: TGTGCCAGCAGCCCGGAGGGGGGAAGCTCCTACAATGAGCAGTTCTTC. Translating it yields CASSPEGGSSYNEQFF.

This chain connects TRBV6-2 or TRBV6-3 to TRBJ1-1; 7 nucleotides agree with TRBD1. The CDR3 is made up of 17 amino acids. V shed 6 bases, J shed 1 base, and the junction held 14 bases outside the gene matches. Germline V gene lookup returns CDR1 MNHEY and CDR2 SVGEGT. DNA of the CDR3: TGTGCCAGCAGCCAACAACAGGGGTGGGCAGGGAACACTGAAGCTTTCTTT. Translation gives CASSQQQGWAGNTEAFF.